This TCR beta chain is drawn from a study of vaccination and CD4 T cells after COVID-19. Germline CDR1 reads LGHNA; CDR2 reads YNFKEQ. The J segment lost 2 bases and the V segment lost 3 bases, leaving 7 bases of the junction unmatched. The CDR3 totals 16 residues. Treatment here: roughly 11-day PBMC culture with coronavirus spike peptide pools or control peptides (ViraFEST assay). With regard to this clonotype: Its antigen is currently unknown.

The Oncomine TCR Beta short-read assay generated sequence data from the DNA of cultured CD4+ T cells. TCRdb processed the PCR reads anew with MiXCR; each CDR3 protein has one entry. The sample has about 20,000 distinct CDR3 sequences, about 32% seen once. This chain uses TRBV4-2 with TRBJ2-3; 8 bases line up with TRBD2. This sequence originates from a human donor with COVID-19. Sequenced material: cultured CD4+ T cells from blood. As DNA, the CDR3 is TGTGCCAGCAGCCAGAATAGCGGGGACCCCACAGATACGCAGTATTTT. It specifies CASSQNSGDPTDTQYF.